This T cell receptor beta chain was retrieved from a study of shared clonotypes between healthy human individuals. At the level of the study: The people who gave samples were a couple of women and a few men aged 18 to 49.

The germline V and J ends were trimmed by 6 bases and 7 bases, with 10 bases remaining between them. The germline V gene encodes CDR1 MDHEN and CDR2 SYDVKM. The CDR3 runs 11 residues. Each cell subset's genomic DNA was divided evenly among several immunoSEQ plates. The unsorted PBMC replicate PCRs were performed with about 300 ng DNA, roughly 30,000 T cell genomes. With ten immunoSEQ deep assay plates, unsorted PBMC DNA underwent sequencing. Generated by immunoSEQ multiplex PCR, the TCRdb table keeps only in-frame clones and is missing some. The sample has 450,000 or so clones, 70% to 80% seen once. This TCR was sampled from a woman between 40 and 55 years old in good health. Some clones in this sample may be carry-over from other donors' samples. Source material: PBMCs. The V call is TRBV28, the J call TRBJ2-7; D gene unclear. The CDR3: CASRSLWEQYF. The CDR3 DNA is TGTGCCAGCAGGTCCCTCTGGGAGCAGTACTTC.